The 10 T cell receptor beta chains below all came from one sample that was sequenced in a study of human T cells and chemical hapten exposure. TCRdb passed the RACE reads through MiXCR, listing each CDR3 protein once. This table holds 65,000 to 80,000 distinct CDR3 sequences, around 10% found once. Time point meaning: patch test 1, 2 weeks after DPC sensitization. Regarding treatment: therapeutic diphenylcyclopropenone sensitization with weekly scalp DPC. The material was whole blood, obtained in connection with sensitization to the hapten diphenylcyclopropenone (DPC). These receptor sequences come from a woman aged 45-59 years with alopecia areata. Some clones in this sample may be carry-over from other donors' samples.

The chain is built from TRBV12-3 or TRBV12-4 and TRBJ2-2; possibly TRBD2 for D (5 bases). The CDR3 is 14 residues long. Trimming removed 3 bases at V and 4 bases at J, with 9 bases between. The CDR3 DNA is TGTGCCAGCAGTTTTGACCGGGGCACCGGGGAGCTGTTTTTT. The encoded protein is CASSFDRGTGELFF.

This sequence joins TRBV30 and TRBJ2-7; 8 positions agree with TRBD1. V gave up 0 bases and J gave up 5 bases; unmatched junction bases: 6. From germline, CDR1 is GTSNPN and CDR2 SVGIG (reference sequence). The CDR3 has 14 residues. This chain's CDR3 is CAWSVTGGRDEQYF. CDR3 bases: TGTGCCTGGAGTGTTACAGGGGGTCGCGACGAGCAGTACTTC.

This clonotype was observed many times. This sequence joins TRBV7-9 and TRBJ2-2; D possibly corresponds to TRBD1 (6 bases). Germline-derived CDR1 and CDR2 are SEHNR and FQNEAQ (reference sequence). V gave up 6 bases and J gave up 5 bases, with 16 bases separating them. The CDR3 length is 15 residues. The chain's CDR3 is CASSHTGKVTGELFF. The CDR3 bases are TGTGCCAGCAGTCATACAGGGAAGGTAACCGGGGAGCTGTTTTTT. Combining the CDR3 with reference TRBV7-9 and TRBJ2-2 gives the whole variable domain DTGVSQNPRHKITKRGQNVTFRCDPISEHNRLYWYRQTLGQGPEFLTYFQNEAQLEKSRLLSDRFSAERPKGSFSTLEIQRTEQGDSAMYLCASSHTGKVTGELFFGEGSRLTVL.

This clonotype came up a few times. The CDR3 sequence is CACGRWGDEKLFF. CDR3 DNA sequence: TGTGCCTGCGGACGGTGGGGAGATGAAAAACTGTTTTTT. The genes are TRBV30 and TRBJ1-4, with no clear D. The germline V gene has CDR1 GTSNPN and CDR2 SVGIG (reference sequence). This CDR3 spans 13 amino acids. V dropped 6 bases and J dropped 6 bases, with 14 bases sitting between them.

The V gene is TRBV10-3, the J gene TRBJ2-7, with TRBD1 matching 7 bases. Germline CDR1 ENHRY, CDR2 SYGVKD. V lost 4 bases, J lost 6 bases, and 3 bases stayed unmatched. This CDR3 region has 12 residues. CDR3 DNA sequence: TGTGCCATCAGTGGGGGACAGCGCGAGCAGTACTTC. Translated, it gives CAISGGQREQYF.

V usage is TRBV14 and J usage is TRBJ1-3; no definite D call. The germline gives CDR1 SGHDN, CDR2 FVKESK. This CDR3 has 13 amino acids. V lost 6 bases and J 4 bases, leaving 10 bases between the germline ends. DNA for the CDR3: TGTGCCAGCAGTTGGAACAGAGGAAACACCATATATTTT. Encoded protein: CASSWNRGNTIYF.

This clonotype was detected only a few times. The V gene is TRBV20-1, the J gene TRBJ2-7, with unresolved D. The CDR3 spans 13 residues. The germline V and J ends were trimmed by 5 bases and 8 bases, with 19 bases remaining between them. Germline V gene lookup returns CDR1 DFQATT and CDR2 SNEGSKA (reference sequence). CDR3 protein: CSAGPTGNSQQYF. The CDR3 nucleotides read TGCAGTGCTGGCCCAACGGGCAACAGCCAGCAGTACTTC.

The CDR3 protein is CASSQDGPIRAFF. As DNA, the CDR3 is TGTGCCAGCAGCCAAGACGGGCCTATTCGGGCTTTCTTT. This chain links TRBV14 with TRBJ1-1; D is unclear. The CDR3 runs to 13 residues. Trimming pared 0 bases from V and 11 bases from J, leaving 13 bases between. Per the germline V gene, CDR1 is SGHDN and CDR2 is FVKESK.

Here the CDR3 DNA reads TGTGCCACCAGCAGGGACTCAGGTTCCCGGGGAGATACGCAGTATTTT. Its protein product is CATSRDSGSRGDTQYF. The chain couples TRBV15 to TRBJ2-3, with TRBD2 as a possible D gene (5 bases). V was pared by 3 bases and J by 5 bases, with 18 bases between. CDR1 is LNHNV and CDR2 is YYDKDF in the germline V gene (reference sequence). The CDR3 totals 16 residues.

This clonotype appeared a few times. The chain uses TRBV27 and TRBJ2-7, with D perhaps matching TRBD2 (6 bases). The CDR3 runs 15 residues. The V gene lost 2 bases and the J gene lost 1 base, with 12 bases spanning the gap. The germline gives CDR1 MNHEY, CDR2 SMNVEV (reference sequence). Here the CDR3 DNA reads TGTGCCAGCAGTTTAGATGGAGGGGTGTCCTACGAGCAGTACTTC. It codes for CASSLDGGVSYEQYF.